The 13 T cell receptor beta chains below all came from one sample that was sequenced in a study of T cell repertoires in cytomegalovirus infection. TCRdb passed the reads through MiXCR, listing each CDR3 protein once. The sample includes about 500,000 distinct CDR3 sequences, about 33% of them seen just once. No antigen has been identified for these receptors. The specimen was cultured PBMCs, collected from culture after CMV antigen stimulation. The receptors originated from a human donor in good health (CMV status not recorded). Some clones in this sample may be carry-over from other donors' samples.

This clonotype was observed at least ten times. The rearrangement links TRBV11-2 to TRBJ2-5; a possible D gene is TRBD1 (5 bases). V was pared by 4 bases and J by 4 bases, with 10 bases between. This CDR3 contains 13 residues. The germline V gene encodes CDR1 SGHAT and CDR2 FQNNGV. CDR3 DNA: TGTGCCAGCAGCTCGTCAGGGTTAGAGACCCAGTACTTC. Its translation is CASSSSGLETQYF.

This sequence joins TRBV7-2 and TRBJ1-5, with D hard to call. The V gene's germline CDR1 is SGHTA and CDR2 FQGNSA. This CDR3 has 15 residues. V lost 2 bases to trimming and J lost 3 bases, with 11 bases between them. In nucleotides, the CDR3 is TGTGCCAGCAGCTTAAGGACGGGTATCAATCAGCCCCAGCATTTT. It is translated as CASSLRTGINQPQHF. Full variable domain (rest looked up from reference TRBV7-2 and TRBJ1-5): GAGVSQSPSNKVTEKGKDVELRCDPISGHTALYWYRQSLGQGLEFLIYFQGNSAPDKSGLPSDRFSAERTGGSVSTLTIQRTQQEDSAVYLCASSLRTGINQPQHFGDGTRLSIL.

In DNA, the CDR3 is TGTGCCAGCAGCTTAATGGGACAGGGGCAATCTGAAGCTTTCTTT. The encoded protein is CASSLMGQGQSEAFF. The chain uses TRBV11-2 and TRBJ1-1; 10 nucleotides agree with TRBD1. Germline V gene data show CDR1 as SGHAT and CDR2 as FQNNGV. CDR3 size: 15 residues. J lost 6 bases, V lost 2 bases, and 6 bases had no gene match.

The chain has TRBV7-2 and TRBJ1-2; D gene unclear. Germline CDR1 is SGHTA and CDR2 is FQGNSA. CDR3 size: 12 residues. V lost 3 bases and J 8 bases, leaving 10 bases between the germline ends. CDR3 DNA: TGTGCCAGCAGCTTCGGAGTGCGGGGCTACACCTTC. It translates to CASSFGVRGYTF.

This clonotype was seen only a few times. The chain employs TRBV6-6 and TRBJ2-2; unclear D gene. V was shortened by 7 bases and J by 5 bases, with 17 bases between the two germline ends. The CDR3 length is 15 residues. The germline CDR1 and CDR2 sequences are MNHNY and SVGAGI (reference sequence). The CDR3 nucleotides are TGTGCCAGCAAATTTACAGACGTTTTAACCGGGGAGCTGTTTTTT. It encodes CASKFTDVLTGELFF.

This clonotype was counted between two and nine times. The chain is built from TRBV20-1 and TRBJ2-7; 9 bases are shared with TRBD2. Germline-derived CDR1 and CDR2 are DFQATT and SNEGSKA (reference sequence). CDR3 length: 13 amino acids. V lost 3 bases, J lost 3 bases, and 3 bases stayed unmatched. The CDR3 here is CSASLAGIYEQYV. The CDR3 DNA is TGCAGTGCTAGTCTAGCGGGGATCTACGAGCAGTACGTC.

This clonotype was recorded a few times. V is TRBV28 and J is TRBJ2-3, with D possibly called TRBD1 or TRBD2 (5 bases each). This CDR3 is built from 17 residues. Trimming left V 7 bases short and J 0 bases short, with 20 bases between. Looked up from germline, CDR1 is MDHEN and CDR2 is SYDVKM. CDR3 DNA: TGTGCCAGCACCCCGGCCCCCGGGGCAACTAGCACAGATACGCAGTATTTT. It is translated as CASTPAPGATSTDTQYF. Filled out from reference TRBV28 and TRBJ2-3, the complete variable domain reads DVKVTQSSRYLVKRTGEKVFLECVQDMDHENMFWYRQDPGLGLRLIYFSYDVKMKEKGDIPEGYSVSREKKERFSLILESASTNQTSMYLCASTPAPGATSTDTQYFGPGTRLTVL.

In its sample, this clonotype was seen a few times. The chain has TRBV7-2 and TRBJ2-2, with no clear D. The V gene's germline CDR1 is SGHTA and CDR2 FQGNSA. Trimming took off 1 base at V and 4 bases at J, with 7 bases between the two ends. This CDR3 spans 14 amino acids. CDR3 DNA sequence: TGTGCCAGCAGCTTAGATGCAGGCACCGGGGAGCTGTTTTTT. This codes for CASSLDAGTGELFF.

In its sample, this clonotype was seen many times. The J gene is TRBJ2-5, the V gene TRBV7-2; a possible D gene is TRBD2 (6 bases). V was pared by 1 base and J by 4 bases, with 16 bases between. This CDR3 is 16 amino acids long. Germline CDR1 is SGHTA and CDR2 is FQGNSA. The CDR3 sequence: CASSLEWRHGGETQYF. The CDR3 DNA follows: TGTGCCAGCAGCTTAGAGTGGAGGCACGGGGGAGAGACCCAGTACTTC.

J is TRBJ2-1 and V is TRBV27; 7 bases align to TRBD1. The CDR3 spans 18 residues. Losses at the gene ends were 4 bases for V and 4 bases for J; bases not matched to a gene: 16. Germline CDR1 is MNHEY and CDR2 is SMNVEV (reference sequence). For the CDR3, the DNA is TGTGCCAGCAGTTCGACCGGGGTGACAGGGCCAGATTACAATGAGCAGTTCTTC. This translates into CASSSTGVTGPDYNEQFF.

This rearrangement joins TRBV28 to TRBJ1-5; 7 positions agree with TRBD1. With 7 bases clipped from V and 8 bases from J, the junction kept 14 bases outside the gene matches. Germline assignment: CDR1 MDHEN and CDR2 SYDVKM. CDR3 size: 15 residues. The CDR3 nucleotides read TGTGCCAGCACATCGGCCATGACAGGGCCGAAGCCCCAGCATTTT. It is translated as CASTSAMTGPKPQHF.

J is TRBJ2-5 and V is TRBV7-9, with 8 positions matching TRBD2. The CDR3 loop spans 15 amino acids. The trim removed 6 bases at V and 3 bases at J, leaving 9 bases unmatched. Looked up from germline, CDR1 is SEHNR and CDR2 is FQNEAQ (reference sequence). The DNA of the CDR3 is TGTGCCAGCAGTTTGGGAAGTAGCGGGGAAGAGACCCAGTACTTC. Translating it yields CASSLGSSGEETQYF.

To note about this clonotype: One end of the junction is discordant with germline, which a read error may explain. The V gene is TRBV12-3 or TRBV12-4, the J gene TRBJ1-4; 7 bases match TRBD1. The CDR3 consists of 13 residues. The CDR3: CASSFRQGEKPFF. The CDR3 DNA is TGTGCCAGCAGTTTCAGACAGGGTGAAAAACCGTTTTTT.